This T cell receptor (beta chain) was sequenced for a study of cytomegalovirus exposure and HLA in healthy donors. PCR employed 60 Vbeta and 13 Jbeta primers. Produced via immunoSEQ multiplex PCR; TCRdb's table is partial and in-frame only. The data hold more than 65,000 clones, with around 80% observed a single time. Study-level findings and limits: V- and J-gene trimming in TCR beta was tied to a missense DCLRE1C variant by an analysis performed later. Later examination showed HLA-associated TCR beta chains had greater clonal expansion than equally common others.

V was trimmed by 7 bases and J by 6 bases, leaving 9 bases between them. Germline assignment: CDR1 MNHEY and CDR2 SMNVEV (reference sequence). The CDR3 sequence is 12 residues long. Concerning this clone itself: The antigen remains undetermined.

The chain has TRBV27 and TRBJ2-2; D not resolved. The receptor was isolated from a man younger than 30 in good health and CMV-seronegative. Sequences were obtained from PBMCs. The CDR3 sequence is CASMTPPGELFF. CDR3 sequence (DNA): TGTGCCAGCATGACACCCCCCGGGGAGCTGTTTTTT.